This T cell receptor beta chain was sequenced for a study of CD8 T cells in Susac syndrome. Study-wide findings and caveats: The authors acknowledged that their TCR sequencing and HLA analysis involved a relatively small number of individuals.

cDNA came from approximately 0.5 to 1 ug RNA primed by random hexamers. Coverage of TCR beta CDR3 amplification by immunoSEQ multiplex PCR extended to 54 Vbeta and 13 Jbeta. TCRdb reprocessed the immunoSEQ multiplex PCR reads with MiXCR, giving one entry per CDR3 protein. The table shows about 140,000 distinct CDR3 sequences, with about 93% occurring only once. On this clonotype itself: What it binds is not known.

V was clipped by 0 bases and J by 7 bases, with 9 bases between them. Germline-derived CDR1 and CDR2 are GTSNPN and SVGIG (reference sequence). CDR3 length: 12 residues. The specimen was CD8+ T cells from PBMCs. The TCR comes from a human donor in good health. The J gene is TRBJ1-2, the V gene TRBV30; no clear D gene. The CDR3 sequence: CAWSVLEVGYTF. Written as DNA, the CDR3 is TGTGCCTGGAGTGTACTTGAGGTTGGCTACACCTTC.